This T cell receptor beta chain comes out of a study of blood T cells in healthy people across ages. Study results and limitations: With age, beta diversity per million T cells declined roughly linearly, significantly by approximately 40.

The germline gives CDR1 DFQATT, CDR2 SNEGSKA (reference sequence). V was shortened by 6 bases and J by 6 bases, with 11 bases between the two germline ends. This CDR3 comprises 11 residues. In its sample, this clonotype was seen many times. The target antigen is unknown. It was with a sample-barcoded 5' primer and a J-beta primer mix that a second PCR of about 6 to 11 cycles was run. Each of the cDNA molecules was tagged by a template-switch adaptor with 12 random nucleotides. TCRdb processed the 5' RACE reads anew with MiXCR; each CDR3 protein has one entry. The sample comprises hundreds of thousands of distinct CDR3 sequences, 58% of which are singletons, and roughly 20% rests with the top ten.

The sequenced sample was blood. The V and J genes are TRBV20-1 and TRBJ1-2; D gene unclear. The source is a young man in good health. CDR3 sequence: CSAQRGDGYTF. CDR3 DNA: TGCAGTGCCCAACGAGGCGATGGCTACACCTTC.